Detailed here is one TCR beta chain. The sample originates from a study of blood T cell repertoires in COVID-19. Turning to the study itself: The United States, Italy and Spain were the sources of the acute and convalescent COVID-19 samples. From T cells, B-cell-depleted T cells, or PBMCs came the material, which was cDNA or gDNA.

The authors' processing: How many nucleated cells were present was estimated from reference gene primer amplification. This table comes from immunoSEQ multiplex PCR, and its TCRdb copy is limited to in-frame clones, with some not included. V and J calls and clone size come straight from that table; D and trimming were deduced from the DNA. The data show under 500,000 clones, 85% to 90% seen once. The germline CDR1 and CDR2 sequences are MNHEY and SVGAGI. The CDR3 is 12 amino acids. With 4 bases removed from V and 4 bases from J, the gap between germline ends came to 5 bases. The clonotype was recovered from a woman aged 30 to 39 with acute or convalescent COVID-19. Input material: peripheral blood. This chain connects TRBV6-5 to TRBJ1-5; D not certain. The CDR3 DNA reads TGTGCCAGCAGTTCGGGGAATCAGCCCCAGCATTTT. Residues: CASSSGNQPQHF.